The sequence of this T cell receptor (beta chain) was determined in a study of T cells after yellow fever vaccination. Study-wide findings and caveats: Reappearance after the booster was observed for most primary-vaccination clones (around 95% CD4, roughly 88% CD8). The presence of abundant clonotypes contaminating from the bulk population was possible in FACS-sorted repertoires. The secondary T-cell response peaked on day 5, not day 15, but was weaker. Researchers noted that a small share of clonotypes showed up in both CD4 and CD8 compartments.

Trimming took 5 bases from V and 1 from J, leaving 11 bases between them. The CDR3 contains 14 residues. Germline V lookup: CDR1 SEHNR, CDR2 FQNEAQ (reference sequence). For this clonotype: No antigen is known for it.

TCRdb ran MiXCR on the 5' RACE reads and lists one entry per CDR3 protein. The table lists hundreds of thousands of distinct CDR3 sequences, approximately 6% of them singletons. This TCR was recovered from a man aged 25-45 years who received the YFV17D yellow fever vaccine. The V and J genes are TRBV7-9 and TRBJ2-5; the D is unclear. Here the sequenced sample was PBMCs, taken 5 days after the yellow fever booster vaccination. CDR3 residues: CASSDESGQETQYF. In DNA form, the CDR3 reads TGTGCCAGCAGCGACGAGTCCGGCCAAGAGACCCAGTACTTC.